These 32 T cell receptor beta chains were sequenced from one sample in a study of CD8 T cells in Susac syndrome. Random hexamers were used to reverse transcribe an amount of about 0.45 to 1 ug RNA. TCRdb called the immunoSEQ multiplex PCR reads again in MiXCR, with one record for every CDR3 protein. The data hold roughly 140,000 distinct CDR3 sequences, with 85% to 95% observed a single time. Specimen: CD4+ T cells from PBMCs. The receptors come from a human donor with Susac syndrome.

V gene TRBV7-2 combines with J gene TRBJ2-7; D remains unclear. CDR3 length: 13 amino acids. The V end was cut by 5 bases, the J end by 3 bases, with 11 bases between. Per germline, CDR1 SGHTA and CDR2 FQGNSA. CDR3 DNA sequence: TGTGCCAGCAGCCCTACCCCTAGCTACGAGCAGTACTTC. As protein: CASSPTPSYEQYF.

This chain joins TRBV12-3 or TRBV12-4 and TRBJ2-1, with 8 bases that match TRBD1. The ends lost 1 base at V and 5 bases at J; junction bases unmatched: 1. There are 14 residues in the CDR3. DNA for the CDR3: TGTGCCAGCAGTTTAGGCAGGGGGCACAATGAGCAGTTCTTC. This sequence encodes CASSLGRGHNEQFF.

The chain is built from TRBV9 and TRBJ1-1; 8 bases fit TRBD1. V lost 2 bases and J lost 10; bases outside the gene matches: 7. The CDR3 sequence is 13 residues long. Germline V gene sequence: CDR1 SGDLS, CDR2 YYNGEE. The CDR3 DNA is TGTGCCAGCAGCGTTCGGACAGGGAGTTCAGCTTTCTTT. It is translated as CASSVRTGSSAFF.

This chain connects TRBV7-9 to TRBJ2-5, with TRBD1 as a possible D gene (6 bases). V was clipped by 5 bases and J by 5 bases, with 18 bases between them. The CDR3 length is 15 residues. Germline CDR1 is SEHNR and CDR2 is FQNEAQ (reference sequence). CDR3 residues: CASSINRQVQETQYF. The CDR3, as DNA: TGTGCCAGCAGCATCAACCGACAGGTTCAGGAGACCCAGTACTTC.

The CDR3 is CASTPTGGQETQYF. The CDR3 nucleotides read TGTGCCAGCACCCCTACTGGGGGACAAGAGACCCAGTACTTC. The rearrangement links TRBV6-6 to TRBJ2-5; either TRBD1 or TRBD2 may supply D (5 bases each). This CDR3 is 14 amino acids long. Germline V lookup: CDR1 MNHNY, CDR2 SVGAGI (reference sequence). V dropped 7 bases and J dropped 2 bases, with 14 bases sitting between them.

CDR3 bases: TGCGCCAGCAGCTTCTCCGGGACCCGCTATGGCTACACCTTC. Translated, it gives CASSFSGTRYGYTF. The chain couples TRBV5-1 to TRBJ1-2; maybe TRBD1 (5 bases). CDR3 length: 14 residues. CDR1 SGHRS and CDR2 YFSETQ come from the germline V gene. V gave up 2 bases and J gave up 4 bases, with 12 bases separating them.

The gene calls are TRBV18 and TRBJ2-5; no definite D call. V lost 5 bases and J lost 4, with 11 bases in between. The germline V gene has CDR1 KGHSH and CDR2 LQKENI. The CDR3 has 13 amino acids. Here the CDR3 reads CASSSGSAETQYF. The CDR3, as DNA: TGTGCCAGCTCAAGTGGATCGGCAGAGACCCAGTACTTC.

In DNA, the CDR3 is TGTGCCAGCTCACCTCTCGGAACCGGGGAGCTGTTTTTT. Its protein is CASSPLGTGELFF. The rearrangement links TRBV18 to TRBJ2-2; D uncertain. The germline CDR1 and CDR2 sequences are KGHSH and LQKENI. The CDR3 runs 13 residues. V was shortened by 3 bases and J by 5 bases, with 7 bases between the two germline ends.

The chain employs TRBV7-9 and TRBJ2-7, with 7 bases that match TRBD1. The CDR3 extends over 12 amino acids. Germline lookup yields CDR1 SEHNR and CDR2 FQNEAQ (reference sequence). The CDR3, as DNA: TGTGCTTCGACAGGGTGGGAATACGAGCAGTACTTC. Encoded protein: CASTGWEYEQYF.

This clonotype was seen just once. The rearrangement uses TRBV20-1 and TRBJ2-1, with 11 nucleotides matching TRBD1. The germline V gene has CDR1 DFQATT and CDR2 SNEGSKA (reference sequence). Trimming at V came to 4 bases and at J to 5 bases, leaving 4 bases not matched to a gene. CDR3 length: 14 residues. CDR3 loop: CSAKGQGADNEQFF. As DNA, the CDR3 is TGCAGTGCTAAAGGACAGGGGGCCGACAATGAGCAGTTCTTC.

The chain couples TRBV11-2 to TRBJ1-6; 7 bases match TRBD1. Germline V gene sequence: CDR1 SGHAT, CDR2 FQNNGV. The trim removed 5 bases at V and 6 bases at J, leaving 4 bases unmatched. The CDR3 contains 14 residues. The CDR3 region is CASSHRDSNSPLHF. The CDR3 region has the DNA TGTGCCAGCAGCCACCGGGACAGTAATTCACCCCTCCACTTT.

The chain joins TRBV5-1 to TRBJ1-2, with D unresolved. Between the trimmed V and J ends, which lost 1 base and 4 bases, there was a span of 8 bases. This CDR3 comprises 13 residues. Looked up from germline, CDR1 is SGHRS and CDR2 is YFSETQ. Here the CDR3 reads CASSLMAGYGYTF. DNA for the CDR3: TGCGCCAGCAGCTTGATGGCAGGCTATGGCTACACCTTC.

The chain has TRBV29-1 and TRBJ1-2; maybe TRBD1 (6 bases). Germline V CDR1 and CDR2: SQVTM, ANQGSEA. V lost 5 bases and J 2 bases, leaving 18 bases between the germline ends. The CDR3 has 15 amino acids. Here the CDR3 reads CSVLAGQTQNYGYTF. CDR3 DNA: TGCAGCGTTCTGGCCGGACAGACCCAAAACTATGGCTACACCTTC.

As DNA, the CDR3 is TGTGCCAGCAGTCAGCTAGCGGGGAATGAGCAGTTCTTC. Translation gives CASSQLAGNEQFF. The rearrangement uses TRBV6-2 or TRBV6-3 and TRBJ2-1; 9 nucleotides line up with TRBD2. The CDR3 length is 13 residues. With V trimmed by 5 bases and J by 7 bases, 3 bases remained unmatched. Germline CDR1 is MNHEY and CDR2 is SVGEGT.

The V call is TRBV29-1, the J call TRBJ2-2; D is undetermined. CDR1 and CDR2 (germline): SQVTM, ANQGSEA. The CDR3 is 11 residues long. The V and J ends lost 4 bases and 4 bases respectively, with 4 bases between them. This CDR3 is CSVVTTGELFF. CDR3 nucleotide sequence: TGCAGCGTTGTGACCACCGGGGAGCTGTTTTTT.

This clonotype was seen a handful of times. V usage is TRBV13 and J usage is TRBJ1-5; 9 positions match TRBD1. V dropped 3 bases and J dropped 9; count of bases not matched to a gene: 0. CDR1 and CDR2 from the germline V gene are PRHDT and FYEKMQ (reference sequence). The CDR3 has 12 residues. CDR3 residues: CASSLDRGPQHF. The CDR3 coding sequence is TGTGCCAGCAGCTTGGACAGGGGGCCCCAGCATTTT. Full variable domain (rest looked up from reference TRBV13 and TRBJ1-5): AAGVIQSPRHLIKEKRETATLKCYPIPRHDTVYWYQQGPGQDPQFLISFYEKMQSDKGSIPDRFSAQQFSDYHSELNMSSLELGDSALYFCASSLDRGPQHFGDGTRLSIL.

The chain is built from TRBV15 and TRBJ1-2; TRBD1 matches at 10 bases. The J segment lost 3 bases and the V segment lost 0 bases, leaving 1 base of the junction unmatched. Germline V lookup: CDR1 LNHNV, CDR2 YYDKDF (reference sequence). There are 15 residues in the CDR3. The CDR3 here is CATSRDGQGDYGYTF. In nucleotides, the CDR3 is TGTGCCACCAGCAGAGACGGACAGGGGGACTATGGCTACACCTTC.

This rearrangement joins TRBV9 to TRBJ2-2; weak D call: TRBD2 (5 bases). Germline V gives CDR1 SGDLS, CDR2 YYNGEE. Deletions cut 3 bases from V and 7 bases from J, with 13 bases between. The CDR3 is 14 amino acids. As DNA, the CDR3 is TGTGCCAGCAGCGGACGGGGTACTAGCGGGGAGCTGTTTTTT. Translation: CASSGRGTSGELFF.

The genes are TRBV5-1 and TRBJ2-3; D is perhaps TRBD1 (5 bases). Trimming removed 4 bases at V and 2 bases at J, with 14 bases between. In germline, CDR1 is SGHRS, CDR2 YFSETQ. There are 15 residues in the CDR3. The CDR3: CASSPLTAATDTQYF. For the CDR3, the DNA is TGCGCCAGCAGCCCGCTGACAGCCGCCACAGATACGCAGTATTTT.

The CDR3 region has the DNA TGTGCCAGCCGGGGGCAGGGTTTCACCGGGGAGCTGTTTTTT. Encoded protein: CASRGQGFTGELFF. The J gene is TRBJ2-2, the V gene TRBV12-3 or TRBV12-4, with D perhaps assigned TRBD1 or TRBD2 (6 bases each). The CDR3 runs 14 residues. V was pared by 8 bases and J by 4 bases, with 14 bases between.

J is TRBJ2-7 and V is TRBV9; D is tentatively TRBD1 or TRBD2 (7 bases each). Germline CDR1 SGDLS, CDR2 YYNGEE. The CDR3 is 15 residues long. V dropped 6 bases and J dropped 7 bases, with 23 bases sitting between them. Written as DNA, the CDR3 is TGTGCCAGCAACCCCGGGGGAGGGGGCGTATCTGAGCAGTACTTC. Protein product: CASNPGGGGVSEQYF.

The V gene is TRBV9, the J gene TRBJ2-5, with 8 bases lining up with TRBD2. Unmatched junction bases numbered 13, after V lost 4 bases and J lost 5 bases. The CDR3 consists of 16 residues. Germline-derived CDR1 and CDR2 are SGDLS and YYNGEE. This chain's CDR3 is CASSLRGGTTGETQYF. The CDR3 DNA reads as TGTGCCAGCAGCTTACGCGGGGGGACCACTGGGGAGACCCAGTACTTC. The full variable domain, completed using reference TRBV9 and TRBJ2-5, is DSGVTQTPKHLITATGQRVTLRCSPRSGDLSVYWYQQSLDQGLQFLIQYYNGEERAKGNILERFSAQQFPDLHSELNLSSLELGDSALYFCASSLRGGTTGETQYFGPGTRLLVL.

The chain carries TRBV5-4 and TRBJ1-2; D is possibly TRBD1 (6 bases). The CDR3 totals 14 residues. Germline assignment: CDR1 SGHNT and CDR2 YYREEE (reference sequence). V was clipped by 3 bases and J by 8 bases, with 17 bases between them. The CDR3 loop is CASSSPFGGGGYTF. In DNA, the CDR3 is TGTGCCAGCAGCTCGCCGTTCGGGGGGGGCGGCTACACCTTC.

The chain joins TRBV20-1 to TRBJ2-3, with 7 nucleotides matching TRBD2. V was clipped by 5 bases and J by 1 base; unmatched bases: 6. CDR1 is DFQATT, CDR2 SNEGSKA, per germline (reference sequence). CDR3 size: 14 residues. The CDR3 loop reads CSAVGGYGTDTQYF. In DNA form, the CDR3 reads TGCAGTGCTGTCGGGGGGTACGGCACAGATACGCAGTATTTT.

The chain links TRBV25-1 to TRBJ2-4, with 8 bases lining up with TRBD1. CDR3 length equals 15 residues. Germline CDR1 MGHDK, CDR2 SYGVNS. V dropped 7 bases and J dropped 3; count of bases not matched to a gene: 8. CDR3 nucleotide sequence: TGTGCCAGCACCGGATACGGACAGGGCAAAAACATTCAGTACTTC. Encoded protein: CASTGYGQGKNIQYF.

V and J are TRBV9 and TRBJ2-5; D possibly corresponds to TRBD2 (5 bases). The CDR3 runs to 12 residues. CDR1 and CDR2 (germline): SGDLS, YYNGEE. V lost 4 bases and J lost 7, with 11 bases in between. The CDR3 here is CASSPDEGTQYF. The CDR3 DNA follows: TGTGCCAGCAGCCCCGACGAGGGGACCCAGTACTTC.

The chain is built from TRBV7-9 and TRBJ1-1, with D unresolved. V was trimmed by 4 bases and J by 4 bases, leaving 13 bases between them. Germline CDR1 SEHNR, CDR2 FQNEAQ (reference sequence). This CDR3 is built from 14 residues. The CDR3 spells CASSSDLPTTEAFF. Here the CDR3 DNA reads TGTGCCAGCAGCTCGGACCTCCCGACCACTGAAGCTTTCTTT. The variable domain in full, with the rest retrieved from reference TRBV7-9 and TRBJ1-1, is DTGVSQNPRHKITKRGQNVTFRCDPISEHNRLYWYRQTLGQGPEFLTYFQNEAQLEKSRLLSDRFSAERPKGSFSTLEIQRTEQGDSAMYLCASSSDLPTTEAFFGQGTRLTVV.

The CDR3, as DNA: TGCAGCGTACCCAGGGCCCAAGAGACCCAGTACTTC. Protein sequence: CSVPRAQETQYF. V usage is TRBV29-1 and J usage is TRBJ2-5, with a possible D match to TRBD1 (5 bases). Trimming removed 6 bases at V and 1 base at J, with 9 bases between. Germline CDR1 is SQVTM and CDR2 is ANQGSEA. The length of the CDR3 is 12 residues.

The chain uses TRBV5-1 and TRBJ2-3, with D unresolved. The CDR3 covers 13 residues. V lost 4 bases, J lost 2 bases, and 8 bases lay in between. CDR1 and CDR2 from the germline V gene are SGHRS and YFSETQ. The CDR3 reads CASSPDLTDTQYF. The CDR3 nucleotides read TGCGCCAGCAGCCCGGACCTCACAGATACGCAGTATTTT.

Here the CDR3 reads CSVARLGGYTF. CDR3 in DNA: TGCAGCGTCGCCCGTCTTGGAGGCTACACCTTC. V is TRBV29-1 and J is TRBJ1-2; unclear D gene. The germline CDR1 and CDR2 sequences are SQVTM and ANQGSEA. The CDR3 spans 11 residues. Trimming took off 6 bases at V and 8 bases at J, with 13 bases between the two ends.

The chain joins TRBV11-2 to TRBJ2-3, with 11 bases fitting TRBD2. CDR1 is SGHAT, CDR2 FQNNGV, per germline. The CDR3 contains 16 residues. V trimming: 4 bases; J trimming: 3 bases; junction bases outside the gene matches: 6. CDR3 sequence: CASSWLPSGGTDTQYF. The CDR3 DNA sequence: TGTGCCAGCAGCTGGCTCCCTAGCGGGGGGACAGATACGCAGTATTTT.

The chain employs TRBV4-3 and TRBJ1-6; D ambiguous. V was cut by 0 bases and J by 10 bases, with 13 bases left in between. The CDR3 has 15 amino acids. Per the germline V gene, CDR1 is LGHNA and CDR2 is YSLEER. CDR3 amino acids: CASSQDTRAQSPLHF. The CDR3 DNA reads TGCGCCAGCAGCCAAGATACCCGGGCGCAGTCACCCCTCCACTTT.